This entry is about one TCR beta chain. No antigen is known for it. V was trimmed by 4 bases and J by 4 bases, leaving 14 bases between them. The CDR3 is made up of 16 amino acids. Germline lookup yields CDR1 SNHLY and CDR2 FYNNEI. This sample stems from a study of cytomegalovirus exposure and HLA in healthy donors. Notes on the study in general: Previously analyzed data showed that most TCR beta V segments were productive at a frequency of about 87% or about 30%. In a later analysis, common viral pathogens appeared linked to several of the most significant clusters.

The primer mix had 60 Vbeta and 13 Jbeta primers. Data came from immunoSEQ multiplex PCR; TCRdb stores just in-frame clones and leaves some out. The sample yields 110,000 to 150,000 clones, 60% to 80% seen once. Among the donors, all were healthy bone marrow donors. The donors, nominally healthy at sampling, likely had unrecorded immune exposures. The receptor was isolated from a male donor in good health and CMV-seronegative. The chain links TRBV2 to TRBJ2-6; tentative D call: TRBD2 (7 bases). Sequenced material: PBMCs. The CDR3 is CASSAEGGPGANVLTF. CDR3 coding DNA: TGTGCCAGCAGTGCTGAGGGGGGGCCCGGGGCCAACGTCCTGACTTTC.